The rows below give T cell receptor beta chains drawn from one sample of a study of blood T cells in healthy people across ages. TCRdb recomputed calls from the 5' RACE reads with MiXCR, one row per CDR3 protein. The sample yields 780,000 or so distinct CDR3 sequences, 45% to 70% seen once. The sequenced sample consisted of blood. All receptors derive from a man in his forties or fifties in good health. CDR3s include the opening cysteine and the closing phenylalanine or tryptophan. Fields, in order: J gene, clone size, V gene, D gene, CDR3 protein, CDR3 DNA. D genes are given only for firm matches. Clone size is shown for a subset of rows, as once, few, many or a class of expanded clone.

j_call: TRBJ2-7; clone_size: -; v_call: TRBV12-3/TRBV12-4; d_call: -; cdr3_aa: CASSLLGEDYEQYF; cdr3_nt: TGTGCCAGCAGTTTATTGGGGGAAGACTACGAGCAGTACTTC
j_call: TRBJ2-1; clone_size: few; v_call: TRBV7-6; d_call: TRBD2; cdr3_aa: CASSFPLGRGNEQFF; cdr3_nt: TGTGCCAGCAGCTTCCCACTAGGGAGGGGCAATGAGCAGTTCTTC
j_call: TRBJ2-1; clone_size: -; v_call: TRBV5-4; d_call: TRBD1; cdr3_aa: CASLRRSGQDSNEQFF; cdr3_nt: TGTGCCAGCCTCCGTCGGTCGGGACAGGACAGCAATGAGCAGTTCTTC
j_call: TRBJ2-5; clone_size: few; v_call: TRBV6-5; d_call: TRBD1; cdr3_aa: CASSLRDRASATQYF; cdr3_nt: TGTGCCAGCAGTCTCCGGGACAGGGCGTCGGCGACCCAGTACTTC
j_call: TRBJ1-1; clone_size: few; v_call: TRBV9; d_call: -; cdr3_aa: CASSPRAAMNTEAFF; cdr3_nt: TGTGCCAGCAGCCCTCGGGCAGCGATGAACACTGAAGCTTTCTTT
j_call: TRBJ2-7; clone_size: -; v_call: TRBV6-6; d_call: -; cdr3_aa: CASSYGTEQYF; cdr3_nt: TGTGCCAGCAGTTACGGTACCGAGCAGTACTTC
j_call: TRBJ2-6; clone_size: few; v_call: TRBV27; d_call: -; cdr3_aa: CASRWGSSGANVLTF; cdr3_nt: TGTGCCAGCAGGTGGGGTAGCTCTGGGGCCAACGTCCTGACTTTC
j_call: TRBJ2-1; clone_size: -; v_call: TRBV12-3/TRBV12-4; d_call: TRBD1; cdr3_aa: CASSRIGQAFSSYNEQFF; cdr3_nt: TGTGCCAGCAGCCGAATAGGACAGGCCTTCAGCTCCTACAATGAGCAGTTCTTC
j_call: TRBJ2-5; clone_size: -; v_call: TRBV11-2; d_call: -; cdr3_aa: CASSVDRNQETQYF; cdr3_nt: TGTGCCAGCAGCGTAGACAGAAACCAAGAGACCCAGTACTTC
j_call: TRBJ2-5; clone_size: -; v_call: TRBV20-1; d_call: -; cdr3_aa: CSAWGAVQETQYF; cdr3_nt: TGCAGTGCTTGGGGGGCGGTACAAGAGACCCAGTACTTC
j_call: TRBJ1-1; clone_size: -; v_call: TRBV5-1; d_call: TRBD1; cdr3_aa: CASSVDRPNTEAFF; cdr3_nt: TGCGCCAGCAGCGTGGACAGGCCGAACACTGAAGCTTTCTTT
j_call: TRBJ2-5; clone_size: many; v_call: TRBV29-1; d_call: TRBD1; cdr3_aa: CSVSMWGQGAGETQYF; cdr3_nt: TGCAGCGTCTCTATGTGGGGACAGGGGGCTGGGGAGACCCAGTACTTC
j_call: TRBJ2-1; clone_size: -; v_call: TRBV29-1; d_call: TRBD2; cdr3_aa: CSVEQASGRAKRYNKQFF; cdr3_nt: TGCAGCGTTGAACAGGCTAGCGGGAGGGCGAAACGCTACAATAAGCAGTTCTTC
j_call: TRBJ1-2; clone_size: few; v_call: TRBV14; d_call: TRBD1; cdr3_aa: CASRETGDGYTF; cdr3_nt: TGTGCCAGCAGAGAGACAGGGGATGGCTACACCTTC
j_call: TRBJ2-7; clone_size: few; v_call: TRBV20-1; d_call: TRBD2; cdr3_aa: CSARPGREVNEQYF; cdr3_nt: TGCAGTGCCCGACCGGGGCGGGAGGTGAACGAGCAGTACTTC
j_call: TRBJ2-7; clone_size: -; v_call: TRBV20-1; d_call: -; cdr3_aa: CSAGYSGANEQYF; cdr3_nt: TGCAGTGCCGGTTACAGCGGTGCTAACGAGCAGTACTTC
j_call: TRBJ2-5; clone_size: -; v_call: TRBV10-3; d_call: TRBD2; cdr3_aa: CAVRSSGQETQYF; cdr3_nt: TGTGCCGTCCGCTCTAGCGGACAAGAGACCCAGTACTTC
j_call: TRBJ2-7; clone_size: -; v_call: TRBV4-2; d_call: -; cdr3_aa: CASSQEGIGSYEQYF; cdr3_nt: TGTGCCAGCAGCCAAGAAGGAATCGGCTCCTACGAGCAGTACTTC
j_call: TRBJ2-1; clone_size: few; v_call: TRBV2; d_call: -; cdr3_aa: CAGSGRGGGEQFF; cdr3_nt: TGTGCCGGCTCAGGTAGGGGTGGCGGTGAGCAGTTCTTC
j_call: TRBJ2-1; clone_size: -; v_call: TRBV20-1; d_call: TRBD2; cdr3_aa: CSARDRLAGGLNEQFF; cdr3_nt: TGCAGTGCTAGAGATCGACTAGCGGGGGGACTCAATGAGCAGTTCTTC
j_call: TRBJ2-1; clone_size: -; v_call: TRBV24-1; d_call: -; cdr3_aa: CATRGVAGTDNEQFF; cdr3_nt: TGTGCCACCAGGGGAGTCGCGGGGACCGACAATGAGCAGTTCTTC
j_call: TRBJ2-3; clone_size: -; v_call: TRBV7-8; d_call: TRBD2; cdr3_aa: CASSIAGLSDTQYF; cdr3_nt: TGTGCCAGCAGCATAGCGGGACTCTCAGATACGCAGTATTTT
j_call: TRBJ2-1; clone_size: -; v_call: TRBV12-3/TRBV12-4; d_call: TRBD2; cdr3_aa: CASRTSGGTGFSYNEQFF; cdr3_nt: TGTGCCAGCAGAACCAGCGGGGGGACCGGTTTTTCCTACAATGAGCAGTTCTTC
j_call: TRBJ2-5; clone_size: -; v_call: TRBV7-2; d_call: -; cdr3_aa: CASSLVNSQETQYF; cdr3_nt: TGTGCCAGCAGCTTAGTAAACAGCCAAGAGACCCAGTACTTC
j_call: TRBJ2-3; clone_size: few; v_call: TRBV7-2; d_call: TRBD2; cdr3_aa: CASSPNPPLAGGGADTQYF; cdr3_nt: TGTGCCAGCAGCCCGAATCCCCCCTTAGCGGGAGGGGGGGCAGATACGCAGTATTTT
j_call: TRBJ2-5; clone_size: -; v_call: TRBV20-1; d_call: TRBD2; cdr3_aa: CGCGAGGAETQYF; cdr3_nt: TGTGGGTGTGGCGCGGGGGGCGCGGAGACCCAGTACTTC
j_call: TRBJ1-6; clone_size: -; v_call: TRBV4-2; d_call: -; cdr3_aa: CASSQDLRNYNSPLHF; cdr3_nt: TGTGCCAGCAGCCAAGACTTACGAAACTATAATTCACCCCTCCACTTT
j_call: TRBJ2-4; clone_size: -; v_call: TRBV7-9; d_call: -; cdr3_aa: CASSLGGMGAPAKNIQYF; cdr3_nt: TGTGCCAGCAGCTTAGGCGGAATGGGGGCCCCAGCCAAAAACATTCAGTACTTC
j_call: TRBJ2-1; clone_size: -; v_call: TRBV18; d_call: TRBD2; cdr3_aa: CASSPPASGNYNEQFF; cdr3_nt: TGTGCCAGCTCACCACCGGCTAGCGGGAACTACAATGAGCAGTTCTTC
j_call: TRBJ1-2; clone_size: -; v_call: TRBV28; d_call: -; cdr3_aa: CASSLSGVLYGYTF; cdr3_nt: TGTGCCAGCAGTTTATCAGGGGTGCTCTATGGCTACACCTTC
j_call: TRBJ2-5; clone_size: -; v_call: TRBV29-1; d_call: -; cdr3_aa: CSHQRPGVGETQYF; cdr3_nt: TGCAGCCACCAACGGCCGGGGGTGGGAGAGACCCAGTACTTC
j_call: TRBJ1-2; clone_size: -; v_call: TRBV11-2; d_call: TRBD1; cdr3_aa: CASSFTRDSYGYTF; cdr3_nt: TGTGCCAGCAGCTTCACCCGGGACAGCTATGGCTACACCTTC
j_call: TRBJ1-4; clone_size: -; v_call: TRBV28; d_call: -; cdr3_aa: CASSPGQWGTTNEKLFF; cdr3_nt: TGTGCCAGCAGTCCGGGACAATGGGGCACAACTAATGAAAAACTGTTTTTT
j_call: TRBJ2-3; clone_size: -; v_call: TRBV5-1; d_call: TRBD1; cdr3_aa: CASSLDRGEDTQYF; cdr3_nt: TGCGCCAGCAGCTTAGACAGGGGTGAAGATACGCAGTATTTT
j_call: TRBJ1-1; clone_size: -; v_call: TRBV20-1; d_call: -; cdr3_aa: CSARDWGKDQTEAFF; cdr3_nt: TGCAGTGCTAGGGACTGGGGCAAGGATCAGACTGAAGCTTTCTTT
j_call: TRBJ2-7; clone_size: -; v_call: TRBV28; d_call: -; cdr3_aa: CASRLLPGLSSYEQYF; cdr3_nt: TGTGCCAGCAGACTTCTCCCGGGGTTAAGCTCCTACGAGCAGTACTTC
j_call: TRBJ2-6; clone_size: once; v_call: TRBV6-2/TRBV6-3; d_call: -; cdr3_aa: CASSSFGDPRDSGANVLTF; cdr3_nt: TGTGCCAGCAGTTCCTTCGGGGACCCCCGCGACTCTGGGGCCAACGTCCTGACTTTC
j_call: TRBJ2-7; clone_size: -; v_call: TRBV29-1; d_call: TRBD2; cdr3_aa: CSGGGANNEQYF; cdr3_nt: TGCAGCGGCGGGGGGGCCAACAATGAGCAGTACTTC
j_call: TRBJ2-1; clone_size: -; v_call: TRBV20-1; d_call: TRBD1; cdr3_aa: CNARGGQRNNEQFF; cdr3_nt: TGCAATGCTAGAGGGGGACAGAGGAACAATGAGCAGTTCTTC
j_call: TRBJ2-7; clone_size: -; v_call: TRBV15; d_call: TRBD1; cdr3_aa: CATSRDPQGALGEQYF; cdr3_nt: TGTGCCACCAGCAGAGATCCGCAGGGGGCGTTAGGCGAGCAGTACTTC
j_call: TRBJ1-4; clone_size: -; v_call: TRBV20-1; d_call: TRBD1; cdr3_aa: CSARGSRQGTTNEKLFF; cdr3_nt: TGCAGTGCTAGAGGGTCAAGACAGGGTACGACTAATGAAAAACTGTTTTTT
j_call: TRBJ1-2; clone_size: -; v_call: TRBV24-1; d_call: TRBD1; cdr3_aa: CATSDLTGGIYGYTF; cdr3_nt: TGTGCCACCAGTGATCTGACAGGGGGAATCTATGGCTACACCTTC
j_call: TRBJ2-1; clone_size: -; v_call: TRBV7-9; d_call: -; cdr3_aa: CASSPRGTTYNEQFF; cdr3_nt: TGTGCCAGCAGCCCGCGGGGCACCACTTACAATGAGCAGTTCTTC
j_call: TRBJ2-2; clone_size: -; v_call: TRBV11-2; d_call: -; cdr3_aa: CASSYDRAGELFF; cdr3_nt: TGTGCCAGCAGCTACGATAGGGCCGGGGAGCTGTTTTTT
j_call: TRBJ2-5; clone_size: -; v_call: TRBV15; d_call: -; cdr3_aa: CATSRDRDSSWETQYF; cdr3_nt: TGTGCCACCAGCAGAGATCGAGACAGCTCTTGGGAGACCCAGTACTTC
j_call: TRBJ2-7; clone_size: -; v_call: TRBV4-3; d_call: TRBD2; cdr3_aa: CASSQEREVVGTSFSYEQYF; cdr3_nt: TGCGCCAGCAGCCAAGAAAGGGAGGTGGTCGGGACTAGCTTCTCCTACGAGCAGTACTTC
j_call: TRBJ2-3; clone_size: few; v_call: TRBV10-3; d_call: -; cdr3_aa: CAISPGTDTQYF; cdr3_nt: TGTGCCATCAGTCCAGGCACAGATACGCAGTATTTT
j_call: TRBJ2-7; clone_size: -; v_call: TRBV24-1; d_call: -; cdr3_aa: CATSDSGTSRYHEQYF; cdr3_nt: TGTGCCACCAGTGATTCCGGGACATCCCGCTACCACGAGCAGTACTTC
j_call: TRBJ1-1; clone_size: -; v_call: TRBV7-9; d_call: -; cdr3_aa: CASSLGGLADTEAFF; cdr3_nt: TGTGCCAGCAGCTTAGGGGGCCTGGCGGACACTGAAGCTTTCTTT
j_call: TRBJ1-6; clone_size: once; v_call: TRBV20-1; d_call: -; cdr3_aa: CSASGDMGSYNSPLHF; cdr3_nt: TGCAGTGCTAGCGGGGACATGGGCTCCTATAATTCACCCCTCCACTTT
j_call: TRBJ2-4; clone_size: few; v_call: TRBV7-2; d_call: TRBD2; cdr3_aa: CASSLPGLALAKNIQYF; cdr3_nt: TGTGCCAGCAGCTTGCCGGGACTAGCGTTAGCCAAAAACATTCAGTACTTC
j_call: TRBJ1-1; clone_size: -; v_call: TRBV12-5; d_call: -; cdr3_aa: CASGFDRLYTEAFF; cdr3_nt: TGTGCTAGTGGTTTCGACAGGCTTTACACTGAAGCTTTCTTT
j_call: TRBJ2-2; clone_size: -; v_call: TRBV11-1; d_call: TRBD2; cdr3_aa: CASSLNGGSTGELFF; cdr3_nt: TGTGCCAGCAGCTTAAACGGCGGGAGCACCGGGGAGCTGTTTTTT
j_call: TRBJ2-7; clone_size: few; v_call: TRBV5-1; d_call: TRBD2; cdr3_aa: CASSWTSGNYEQYF; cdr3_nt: TGCGCCAGCAGCTGGACTAGCGGGAATTACGAGCAGTACTTC
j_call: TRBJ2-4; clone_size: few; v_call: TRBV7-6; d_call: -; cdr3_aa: CASSLQQGRQNIQYF; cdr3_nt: TGTGCCAGCAGCTTACAACAGGGGAGGCAAAACATTCAGTACTTC
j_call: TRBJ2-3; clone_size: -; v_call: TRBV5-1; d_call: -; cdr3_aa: CASSLEGSSDTQYF; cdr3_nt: TGCGCCAGCAGCTTGGAGGGATCGTCAGATACGCAGTATTTT
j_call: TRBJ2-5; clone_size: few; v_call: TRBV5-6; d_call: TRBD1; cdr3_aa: CASSLLNQGARETQYF; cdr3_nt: TGTGCCAGCAGCTTGCTCAACCAGGGGGCGAGGGAGACCCAGTACTTC
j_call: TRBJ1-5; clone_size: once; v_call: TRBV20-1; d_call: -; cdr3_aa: CSASGGTYGNQPQHF; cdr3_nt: TGCAGTGCTAGCGGGGGGACGTATGGCAATCAGCCCCAGCATTTT